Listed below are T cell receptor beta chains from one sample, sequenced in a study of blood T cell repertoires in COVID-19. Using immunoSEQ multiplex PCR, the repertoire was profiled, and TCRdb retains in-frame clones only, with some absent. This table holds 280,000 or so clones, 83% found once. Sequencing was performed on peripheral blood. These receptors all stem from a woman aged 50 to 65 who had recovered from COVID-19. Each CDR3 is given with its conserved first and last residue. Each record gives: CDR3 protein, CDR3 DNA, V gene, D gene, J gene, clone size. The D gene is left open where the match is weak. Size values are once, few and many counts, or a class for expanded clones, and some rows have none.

CASSSLSGGRTTSSYNEQFF TGCGCCAGCAGCTCCCTTAGCGGGGGGAGAACTACGAGCTCCTACAATGAGCAGTTCTTC TRBV5-1 TRBD2 TRBJ2-1 -
CASSRQTFTGELFF TGTGCCAGCAGCAGACAGACTTTCACCGGGGAGCTGTTTTTT TRBV6-4 - TRBJ2-2 -
CASRSVGAGYEQYF TGTGCCAGCCGCTCGGTGGGGGCCGGTTACGAGCAGTACTTC TRBV27 - TRBJ2-7 -
CASSIGGRGDTQYF TGTGCCAGTAGTATAGGGGGCCGCGGAGATACGCAGTATTTT TRBV19 - TRBJ2-3 -
CASSLERVYGYTF TGCGCCAGCAGCTTGGAGCGGGTCTATGGCTACACCTTC TRBV5-1 - TRBJ1-2 -
CASLSGVGGNDYEQYF TGTGCCAGCCTCTCCGGCGTAGGGGGCAATGACTACGAGCAGTACTTC TRBV28 TRBD1 TRBJ2-7 -
CASSPPGGQGTEAFF TGTGCCAGCAGCCCGCCGGGGGGGCAGGGCACTGAAGCTTTCTTT TRBV13 - TRBJ1-1 -
CASSLGPGQGRYEQYF TGTGCCAGCAGTTTAGGTCCGGGACAGGGACGGTACGAGCAGTACTTC TRBV28 TRBD1 TRBJ2-7 -
CASSRQGMNTEAFF TGTGCCAGCAGTCGACAGGGAATGAACACTGAAGCTTTCTTT TRBV27 TRBD1 TRBJ1-1 -
CASSPTAAPGNEQFF TGTGCCAGCAGCCCCACGGCGGCCCCTGGTAATGAGCAGTTCTTC TRBV6-5 - TRBJ2-1 -
CASSFWGGSGYTF TGTGCCAGCAGTTTTTGGGGGGGCAGTGGCTACACCTTC TRBV27 - TRBJ1-2 -
CASSFRGTRNTGELFF TGTGCCAGCAGCTTCCGGGGGACCAGAAACACCGGGGAGCTGTTTTTT TRBV7-2 - TRBJ2-2 -
CASSLDEGYEQYF TGTGCCAGCAGCTTAGACGAGGGCTACGAGCAGTACTTC TRBV7-9 - TRBJ2-7 -
CASSELGTGINQPQHF TGTGCCAGCAGTGAGTTGGGGACAGGAATCAATCAGCCCCAGCATTTT TRBV2 TRBD1 TRBJ1-5 -
CASSLGGSDTEAFF TGCGCCAGCAGCTTGGGAGGGAGCGACACTGAAGCTTTCTTT TRBV5-1 - TRBJ1-1 -
CASSYSRRGRAYGDTQYF TGTGCCAGCAGTTACTCGAGGCGCGGGAGGGCCTACGGAGATACGCAGTATTTT TRBV6-2/TRBV6-3 TRBD2 TRBJ2-3 -
CASSLGGLEGQPQHF TGCGCCAGCAGCTTGGGGGGTTTAGAGGGTCAGCCCCAGCATTTT TRBV5-1 - TRBJ1-5 -
CASSGQGSNTEAFF TGTGCCAGCAGTGGACAGGGTTCCAACACTGAAGCTTTCTTT TRBV2 TRBD1 TRBJ1-1 once
CASSGQGAGELFF TGTGCCAGCTCGGGACAGGGGGCCGGGGAGCTGTTTTTT TRBV18 TRBD1 TRBJ2-2 -
CATSDSGAGNTIYF TGTGCCACCAGTGATTCAGGGGCTGGAAACACCATATATTTT TRBV24-1 - TRBJ1-3 -
CASRQGGYEQYF TGTGCCAGCAGACAGGGGGGCTACGAGCAGTACTTC TRBV7-9 TRBD1 TRBJ2-7 -
CASTPNGAEAYSEAFF TGCGCCAGCACCCCTAATGGGGCCGAAGCCTACTCTGAAGCTTTCTTT TRBV5-1 - TRBJ1-1 -
CASVAAGEVPQYF TGTGCCAGCGTTGCAGCGGGAGAGGTCCCGCAGTATTTT TRBV28 TRBD2 TRBJ2-3 -